One and the same sample provided the 9 T cell receptor beta chains below, sequenced in a study of cytomegalovirus exposure and HLA in healthy donors. Primers included in the PCR were 60 Vbeta and 13 Jbeta primers. Generated by immunoSEQ multiplex PCR, the TCRdb table keeps only in-frame clones and is missing some. Found here are under 200,000 clones, approximately 80% of them singletons; the top ten hold 7% to 9%. The material sequenced was PBMCs. The source of these receptors is a male donor in good health and CMV-seropositive.

This chain connects TRBV29-1 to TRBJ1-1, with D perhaps TRBD1 (5 bases). Germline V gene lookup returns CDR1 SQVTM and CDR2 ANQGSEA. The CDR3 length is 12 residues. V lost 4 bases and J 1 base, leaving 7 bases between the germline ends. The CDR3 region is CSVGRGNTEAFF. The CDR3 DNA reads as TGCAGCGTTGGAAGGGGGAACACTGAAGCTTTCTTT.

The V call is TRBV19, the J call TRBJ1-1; D may be TRBD1 (5 bases). CDR1 is LNHDA, CDR2 SQIVND, per germline (reference sequence). The CDR3 length is 13 residues. V was trimmed by 6 bases and J by 1 base, leaving 9 bases between them. The CDR3 DNA reads TGTGCCAGTAGCCCGACAGCGAACACTGAAGCTTTCTTT. Its translation is CASSPTANTEAFF.

CDR3 in amino acids: CASSVAGGKDEQFF. CDR3 DNA: TGTGCCAGCAGCGTGGCAGGGGGGAAAGATGAGCAGTTCTTC. The chain links TRBV9 to TRBJ2-1; D is perhaps TRBD1 (7 bases). The germline gives CDR1 SGDLS, CDR2 YYNGEE. The CDR3 contains 14 residues. V lost 2 bases, J lost 8 bases, and 14 bases lay in between.

Points on this clone: At one boundary the junction diverges from the germline segment, which might be a read error. The V and J genes are TRBV6-1 and TRBJ2-1, with 11 positions matching TRBD2. Germline CDR1 is MNHNS and CDR2 is SASEGT. The CDR3 has 13 amino acids. The CDR3 bases are TGTGCCAGCAGTGGCGGGACTAGCGGAATGACGATCTTC. As protein: CASSGGTSGMTIF.

This clone has only one observation. The chain joins TRBV19 to TRBJ2-2; TRBD2 might be the D (6 bases). CDR3 size: 14 residues. V was pared by 3 bases and J by 1 base, with 6 bases between. Per germline, CDR1 LNHDA and CDR2 SQIVND (reference sequence). The CDR3 sequence is CASSIGRNTGELFF. The CDR3 DNA reads TGTGCCAGTAGTATCGGGAGGAACACCGGGGAGCTGTTTTTT.

The chain is built from TRBV2 and TRBJ2-7; 12 bases agree with TRBD1. The CDR3 runs to 15 residues. The V segment lost 1 base and the J segment 7 bases; nucleotides outside the gene matches: 5. Germline lookup yields CDR1 SNHLY and CDR2 FYNNEI. The CDR3 is CASSEEWDRGLEQYF. CDR3 in DNA: TGTGCCAGCAGTGAAGAGTGGGACAGGGGGCTTGAGCAGTACTTC.

This clone has only one observation. This chain links TRBV2 with TRBJ1-3; D unresolved. The V gene's germline CDR1 is SNHLY and CDR2 FYNNEI. V lost 6 bases to trimming and J lost 4 bases, with 7 bases between them. This CDR3 has 12 amino acids. CDR3 coding DNA: TGTGCCAGCAGGGGAGACGGAAACACCATATATTTT. Its translation is CASRGDGNTIYF.

The chain recombines TRBV6-6 with TRBJ2-3, with 7 bases lining up with TRBD1. Germline assignment: CDR1 MNHNY and CDR2 SVGAGI (reference sequence). V lost 0 bases, J lost 2 bases, and 2 bases stayed unmatched. The CDR3 contains 15 residues. The CDR3 spells CASSYSGQPTDTQYF. Here the CDR3 DNA reads TGTGCCAGCAGTTACTCGGGACAGCCCACAGATACGCAGTATTTT.

The table lists this clone with a few counts. CDR3 DNA sequence: TGTGCTAGTGGTCCCGTGAATCAGCCCCAGCATTTT. It encodes CASGPVNQPQHF. V is TRBV12-5 and J is TRBJ1-5; D gene ambiguous. Germline V CDR1 and CDR2: LGHNT, FRNRAP. Trimming took 5 bases from V and 4 from J, leaving 6 bases between them. The CDR3 sequence is 12 residues long.